One sample yielded the 32 T cell receptor beta chains listed below, sequenced in a study of T cells after yellow fever vaccination. One entry per CDR3 protein, called by TCRdb with MiXCR from the 5' RACE reads. The sample gives 500,000 to 650,000 distinct CDR3 sequences, 13% of which show up once; over 12% is in the top ten. Sequencing used PBMCs, obtained on the day of the yellow fever booster vaccination. These receptors originate from a man younger than 40 who received the YFV17D yellow fever vaccine.

DNA of the CDR3: TGCGCCAGCAGCCAAAAGCGGTTGGACTACACCTTC. Its protein is CASSQKRLDYTF. This chain uses TRBV4-3 with TRBJ1-2; D remains unclear. The CDR3 runs 12 residues. V gave up 2 bases and J gave up 10 bases, with 11 bases separating them. Germline CDR1 LGHNA, CDR2 YSLEER.

The chain has TRBV3-1 and TRBJ2-1, with TRBD1 as a possible D gene (6 bases). V lost 1 base to trimming and J lost 11 bases, with 9 bases between them. This CDR3 has 12 residues. The germline CDR1 and CDR2 sequences are LGHDT and YNNKEL (reference sequence). The CDR3 DNA sequence: TGTGCCAGCAGCCAAGGAAGGGGGAAGCAGTTCTTC. Amino acids: CASSQGRGKQFF.

This clonotype was counted ten times or more. This chain links TRBV20-1 with TRBJ2-5; the D call may be TRBD1 or TRBD2 (5 bases each). The germline V and J ends were trimmed by 4 bases and 5 bases, with 11 bases remaining between them. CDR1 and CDR2 from the germline V gene are DFQATT and SNEGSKA (reference sequence). The CDR3 is 12 amino acids. DNA of the CDR3: TGCAGTGCTATTGGGAGACAGGAGACCCAGTACTTC. Protein: CSAIGRQETQYF.

With respect to this clonotype: The junction departs from germline at one end; a sequencing error may be responsible. The V and J genes are TRBV10-3 and TRBJ2-1; 11 nucleotides align to TRBD2. This CDR3 region has 21 residues. CDR1 and CDR2 from the germline V gene are ENHRY and SYGVKD. The CDR3 coding sequence is TGTGCCATCAGAGCCCCCGTAGCCGAAACGGCAACTAGCGGGAGTAAAATGAGCATCCACTTC. This sequence encodes CAIRAPVAETATSGSKMSIHF.

The chain joins TRBV29-1 to TRBJ1-3; D ambiguous. CDR1 and CDR2 (germline): SQVTM, ANQGSEA. V dropped 0 bases and J dropped 0 bases, with 9 bases sitting between them. This CDR3 is built from 15 residues. This CDR3 reads CSVEDGRASGNTIYF. CDR3 sequence (DNA): TGCAGCGTTGAAGATGGCCGTGCCTCTGGAAACACCATATATTTT.

This clonotype was recorded a few times. A read error may account for a junction end that differs from germline. The chain couples TRBV4-3 to TRBJ2-1; 8 bases map to TRBD2. This CDR3 spans 13 amino acids. The germline V gene has CDR1 LGHNA and CDR2 YSLEER. CDR3 sequence reads: CASSQLVSGASVF. The CDR3, as DNA: TGCGCCAGCAGCCAATTGGTTAGCGGGGCCTCGGTGTTC.

The rearrangement links TRBV20-1 to TRBJ1-5; perhaps TRBD1 as D (6 bases). From germline, CDR1 is DFQATT and CDR2 SNEGSKA (reference sequence). There are 12 residues in the CDR3. Trimming cost V 7 bases and J 5 bases, with 12 bases left between them. CDR3 sequence reads: CSGGGRDQPQHF. As DNA, the CDR3 is TGCAGTGGGGGGGGCCGGGATCAGCCCCAGCATTTT.

In its sample, this clonotype was seen a few times. The chain employs TRBV25-1 and TRBJ1-3; D not certain. Trimming took 10 bases from V and 0 from J, leaving 10 bases between them. Germline loops: CDR1 MGHDK, CDR2 SYGVNS. The CDR3 totals 13 residues. The CDR3 sequence: CANNSSSGNTIYF. As DNA, the CDR3 is TGTGCCAACAACTCGAGCTCTGGAAACACCATATATTTT.

The chain uses TRBV12-3 or TRBV12-4 and TRBJ1-1, with D maybe TRBD1 (5 bases). V shed 6 bases and J shed 5 bases, with 16 bases lying between them. The CDR3 extends over 14 amino acids. The DNA of the CDR3 is TGTGCCAGCAGGAGAGGGACCGAGGGGACTGAAGCTTTCTTT. Its protein is CASRRGTEGTEAFF.

This clonotype was seen a few times. The rearrangement links TRBV20-1 to TRBJ1-6, with no clear D. Trimming pared 1 base from V and 0 bases from J, leaving 10 bases between. The CDR3 contains 16 residues. CDR1 is DFQATT, CDR2 SNEGSKA, per germline (reference sequence). CDR3 DNA sequence: TGCAGTGCTAGAGTAGGCAAGAGCTCCTATAATTCACCCCTCCACTTT. Amino acid sequence: CSARVGKSSYNSPLHF.

This clonotype was counted a few times. The V call is TRBV6-2 or TRBV6-3, the J call TRBJ1-5, with D unresolved. The CDR3 is made up of 13 amino acids. CDR1 and CDR2 from the germline V gene are MNHEY and SVGEGT. Trimming took 6 bases from V and 6 from J, leaving 12 bases between them. The CDR3 spells CASSVDELQPQHF. CDR3 nucleotide sequence: TGTGCCAGCAGCGTCGACGAACTTCAGCCCCAGCATTTT.

The table lists this clonotype with a few counts. The chain recombines TRBV24-1 with TRBJ2-2; 9 nucleotides align to TRBD1. This CDR3 has 14 amino acids. V dropped 9 bases and J dropped 4; count of bases not matched to a gene: 5. Germline values: CDR1 KGHDR, CDR2 SFDVKD. As DNA, the CDR3 is TGTGCCACCGAGGACAGGGGTCGCACCGGGGAGCTGTTTTTT. Translated, it gives CATEDRGRTGELFF.

A few counts support this clonotype. The rearrangement uses TRBV11-2 and TRBJ1-2; the D gene is possibly TRBD1 (5 bases). The CDR3 is made up of 15 amino acids. Per the germline V gene, CDR1 is SGHAT and CDR2 is FQNNGV. Deletions cut 5 bases from V and 7 bases from J, with 20 bases between. Here the CDR3 reads CASSTHRQSGFGYTF. CDR3 coding DNA: TGTGCCAGCAGCACGCACCGACAGTCAGGGTTTGGCTACACCTTC.

This clonotype was counted a few times. This chain connects TRBV11-1 to TRBJ2-7, with TRBD1 matching 10 bases. J was trimmed by 0 bases and V by 4 bases; bases with no gene match: 12. CDR3 size: 18 residues. Germline-derived CDR1 and CDR2 are SGHAT and FQDESV (reference sequence). The CDR3 DNA reads TGTGCCAGCAGCTCACCAAGTGCCGGGACAGGGGTCTCCTACGAGCAGTACTTC. This codes for CASSSPSAGTGVSYEQYF.

This clonotype was detected ten times or more. The gene calls are TRBV7-8 and TRBJ1-4, with D uncertain. The CDR3 totals 16 residues. Trimming shortened V by 3 bases and J by 5 bases, and 16 bases separated the two germline ends. Germline V gene lookup returns CDR1 SGHVS and CDR2 FQNEAQ. The CDR3 bases are TGTGCCAGCAGCTTCGGTCCGGGAGGAATGAATGAAAAACTGTTTTTT. Residues: CASSFGPGGMNEKLFF. Using reference TRBV7-8 and TRBJ1-4 for the parts outside the CDR3, the full variable domain is GAGVSQSPRYKVAKRGQDVALRCDPISGHVSLFWYQQALGQGPEFLTYFQNEAQLDKSGLPSDRFFAERPEGSVSTLKIQRTQQEDSAVYLCASSFGPGGMNEKLFFGSGTQLSVL.

At least ten counts were recorded for this clonotype. V gene TRBV28 combines with J gene TRBJ2-7, with D tentatively TRBD1 or TRBD2 (5 bases each). The CDR3 loop spans 15 amino acids. The germline CDR1 and CDR2 sequences are MDHEN and SYDVKM. Trimming stripped 5 bases from V and 5 bases from J, with 19 bases between. DNA of the CDR3: TGTGCCAGCAGTCCCCAGGGAGAGAGGTCAGACGAGCAGTACTTC. Its translation: CASSPQGERSDEQYF. Supplemented by reference TRBV28 and TRBJ2-7, the full variable domain reads DVKVTQSSRYLVKRTGEKVFLECVQDMDHENMFWYRQDPGLGLRLIYFSYDVKMKEKGDIPEGYSVSREKKERFSLILESASTNQTSMYLCASSPQGERSDEQYFGPGTRLTVT.

The chain combines TRBV7-9 with TRBJ2-3; tentatively, D is TRBD2 (6 bases). The CDR3 spans 15 residues. Germline V gene data show CDR1 as SEHNR and CDR2 as FQNEAQ (reference sequence). Trimming took off 3 bases at V and 4 bases at J, with 14 bases between the two ends. The DNA of the CDR3 is TGTGCCAGCAGCTTGCTGGCCCCTAGCGCAGATACGCAGTATTTT. This encodes CASSLLAPSADTQYF.

The rearrangement joins TRBV20-1 to TRBJ2-3, with 7 bases that match TRBD2. The germline CDR1 and CDR2 sequences are DFQATT and SNEGSKA (reference sequence). CDR3 length: 13 residues. Germline trimming cut 3 bases from V and 4 bases from J; bases unmatched to any gene: 4. This CDR3 reads CSASRGSPDTQYF. As DNA, the CDR3 is TGCAGTGCTAGCCGCGGGAGCCCAGATACGCAGTATTTT.

The chain has TRBV20-1 and TRBJ2-5; D is unresolved. CDR1 is DFQATT, CDR2 SNEGSKA, per germline (reference sequence). Trimming stripped 7 bases from V and 2 bases from J, with 8 bases between. The CDR3 spans 11 residues. The CDR3: CSVRTQETQYF. The CDR3, as DNA: TGCAGTGTCCGGACGCAAGAGACCCAGTACTTC.

The chain employs TRBV5-1 and TRBJ2-5; the D gene is possibly TRBD1 (6 bases). The germline V and J ends were trimmed by 1 base and 2 bases, with 9 bases remaining between them. The CDR3 is made up of 14 amino acids. Germline CDR1 reads SGHRS; CDR2 reads YFSETQ. This CDR3 is CASSLPGTQETQYF. The CDR3, as DNA: TGCGCCAGCAGCTTGCCAGGGACACAAGAGACCCAGTACTTC.

This clonotype was recorded a few times. The chain joins TRBV6-6 to TRBJ2-2; no clear D gene. The CDR3 is made up of 11 amino acids. The germline V gene has CDR1 MNHNY and CDR2 SVGAGI (reference sequence). V lost 6 bases and J 7 bases, leaving 6 bases between the germline ends. DNA of the CDR3: TGTGCCAGCAGAAAAAACGGGGAGCTGTTTTTT. Its translation: CASRKNGELFF.

This clonotype was detected only a few times. The chain carries TRBV28 and TRBJ2-3, with 8 bases lining up with TRBD2. Germline assignment: CDR1 MDHEN and CDR2 SYDVKM. Trimming cost V 7 bases and J 4 bases; bases outside gene matches: 7. This CDR3 is 14 amino acids long. CDR3: CASTSGGIADTQYF. The CDR3 coding sequence is TGTGCCAGCACTTCGGGGGGGATCGCAGATACGCAGTATTTT.

In this sample, this clonotype turned up a few times. The chain combines TRBV20-1 with TRBJ1-5, with TRBD1 as a possible D gene (6 bases). The CDR3 length is 14 residues. Germline loops: CDR1 DFQATT, CDR2 SNEGSKA (reference sequence). Between the trimmed V and J ends, which lost 6 bases and 2 bases, there was a span of 14 bases. CDR3 loop: CSATTGRRNQPQHF. CDR3 DNA: TGCAGTGCCACGACAGGCCGCCGCAATCAGCCCCAGCATTTT.

This chain joins TRBV7-8 and TRBJ2-3; D is undetermined. The CDR3 has 15 amino acids. Trimming pared 2 bases from V and 2 bases from J, leaving 11 bases between. From germline, CDR1 is SGHVS and CDR2 FQNEAQ. CDR3 DNA sequence: TGTGCCAGCAGCTTAATCAATCCGTCCACAGATACGCAGTATTTT. It codes for CASSLINPSTDTQYF.

V gene TRBV18 combines with J gene TRBJ1-4; D unresolved. Trimming removed 5 bases from V and 5 bases from J, with 15 bases in between. Germline CDR1 is KGHSH and CDR2 is LQKENI. The CDR3 extends over 15 amino acids. CDR3 bases: TGTGCCAGCTCAGGAATACATGACGACAATGAAAAACTGTTTTTT. This gives the protein CASSGIHDDNEKLFF.

This sequence joins TRBV7-2 and TRBJ1-1, with no clear D. Trimming removed 2 bases at V and 1 base at J, with 8 bases between. This CDR3 has 14 residues. Germline values: CDR1 SGHTA, CDR2 FQGNSA. CDR3 DNA: TGTGCCAGCAGCTTATATAATTCGAACACTGAAGCTTTCTTT. This codes for CASSLYNSNTEAFF.

CDR3 nucleotides: TGCAGTGCCGGCCTGTGGACCTCTACCTACAATGAGCAGTTCTTC. As protein: CSAGLWTSTYNEQFF. The rearrangement links TRBV20-1 to TRBJ2-1; no definite D call. The CDR3 loop spans 15 amino acids. Germline loops: CDR1 DFQATT, CDR2 SNEGSKA (reference sequence). V gave up 6 bases and J gave up 2 bases, with 17 bases separating them.

A few counts support this clonotype. The V and J genes are TRBV7-9 and TRBJ2-2; tentatively, D is TRBD1 or TRBD2 (6 bases each). Trimming removed 4 bases from V and 3 bases from J, with 15 bases in between. The CDR3 loop spans 16 amino acids. Germline CDR1 SEHNR, CDR2 FQNEAQ (reference sequence). In nucleotides, the CDR3 is TGTGCCAGCAGCTCCCCCGGGGGCGCGGACACCGGGGAGCTGTTTTTT. The encoded protein is CASSSPGGADTGELFF.

The V call is TRBV5-1, the J call TRBJ2-7, with TRBD1 matching 9 bases. Germline trimming cut 0 bases from V and 6 bases from J; bases unmatched to any gene: 7. Germline assignment: CDR1 SGHRS and CDR2 YFSETQ. The CDR3 is made up of 15 amino acids. Written as DNA, the CDR3 is TGCGCCAGCAGCTTGGCGTCGGGACAGGGAGTCGAGCAGTACTTC. It specifies CASSLASGQGVEQYF.

This clonotype has just a few counts. The CDR3 region has the DNA TGTGCCAGCAGGACAGGGATAGGCCAAGAGACCCAGTACTTC. Translated: CASRTGIGQETQYF. The V call is TRBV6-1, the J call TRBJ2-5; 7 bases line up with TRBD1. V was pared by 6 bases and J by 1 base, with 5 bases of the junction left unmatched. From germline, CDR1 is MNHNS and CDR2 SASEGT. The CDR3 loop spans 14 amino acids.

This clonotype was recorded a few times. This chain connects TRBV10-3 to TRBJ2-3, with 10 bases lining up with TRBD2. The germline V gene encodes CDR1 ENHRY and CDR2 SYGVKD. With 2 bases clipped from V and 5 bases from J, the junction kept 4 bases outside the gene matches. The CDR3 extends over 15 amino acids. The CDR3 bases are TGTGCCATCAGTGAGAGCGGGAGGGCCGGAGATACGCAGTATTTT. Translating it yields CAISESGRAGDTQYF.

This clonotype was counted only a few times. The chain links TRBV12-3 or TRBV12-4 to TRBJ2-7; 8 bases align to TRBD1. V shed 7 bases, J shed 4 bases, and the junction held 12 bases outside the gene matches. The CDR3 has 15 amino acids. The CDR3 DNA follows: TGTGCCAGCACCCCCGGACAGGGCAGAGGATACGAGCAGTACTTC. It is translated as CASTPGQGRGYEQYF.